Listed below are T cell receptor beta chains from one sample, sequenced in a study of cytomegalovirus exposure and HLA in healthy donors. The protocol was immunoSEQ multiplex PCR, while the TCRdb copy is restricted to in-frame clones and leaves out a portion. The sample lists around 130,000 clones; 80% were seen once. Specimen: PBMCs. All receptors derive from a human donor in good health. Both conserved end residues are part of each CDR3. The order of the fields is clone size, V gene, J gene, D gene, CDR3 DNA, CDR3 protein. D genes are given only for firm matches. Clone size appears in some rows only: once, few, many, or a class for an expanded clone.

NA	TRBV19	TRBJ2-7	NA	TGTGCCAGTAGTGCGGTAGGCGAGCAGTACTTC	CASSAVGEQYF
NA	TRBV7-9	TRBJ1-1	TRBD1	TGTGCCAGCAGCTTAGGGGACAGGAACACTGAAGCTTTCTTT	CASSLGDRNTEAFF
few	TRBV5-3	TRBJ1-4	NA	TGTGCCAGAAGCTTCCATTCGACCTACAACAAGCGGGAAAAACTGTTTTTT	CARSFHSTYNKREKLFF
few	TRBV5-6	TRBJ2-7	TRBD1	TGTGCCAGCAGCTCCGGGACAGCCTACGAGCAGTACTTC	CASSSGTAYEQYF
NA	TRBV5-5	TRBJ1-2	NA	TGTGCCAGCAACAGTAACTATGGCTACACCTTC	CASNSNYGYTF
NA	TRBV19	TRBJ1-2	TRBD1	TGTGCCAGCCGAAAACGGACAGGGGAGGGCTACACCTTC	CASRKRTGEGYTF
NA	TRBV2	TRBJ2-3	NA	TGTGCCAGCAGTGCATCAGGACGGAGAGCGGTAACGGATACGCAGTATTTT	CASSASGRRAVTDTQYF
NA	TRBV11-2	TRBJ2-5	TRBD2	TGTGCCAGCAGCCCCCCAACTAGCGGGGGGGAAGAGACCCAGTACTTC	CASSPPTSGGEETQYF
NA	TRBV5-1	TRBJ2-7	TRBD2	TGCGCCAGCAGCTTGGTTTGGCAGCGGGGAGCCTACGAGCAGTACTTC	CASSLVWQRGAYEQYF
NA	TRBV11-3	TRBJ1-6	TRBD1	TGTGCCAGCAGCGAACAGGGGATCGATTCACCCCTCCACTTT	CASSEQGIDSPLHF
NA	TRBV6-6	TRBJ1-1	TRBD1	TGTGCCAGCAGCCCCGGGACAGGGCTCAACACTGAAGCTTTCTTT	CASSPGTGLNTEAFF
NA	TRBV9	TRBJ2-1	NA	TGTGCCAGCAGCGTAGCTGTCGGCAATGAGCAGTTCTTC	CASSVAVGNEQFF
NA	TRBV9	TRBJ2-7	NA	TGTGCCAGCAGCGTTAACAGCTTGACCTACGAGCAGTACTTC	CASSVNSLTYEQYF
NA	TRBV7-2	TRBJ2-3	NA	TGTGCCAGCAGCCCGCGGAACGCCGGGGGGCCAGATACGCAGTATTTT	CASSPRNAGGPDTQYF
NA	TRBV29-1	TRBJ1-1	TRBD1	TGCAGCGTTCATACAGGGGGAGCTTTCTTT	CSVHTGGAFF
NA	TRBV11-2	TRBJ1-2	TRBD1	TGTGCCAGCAGCGGGACAGGGGGAGGAACTAACTATGGCTACACCTTC	CASSGTGGGTNYGYTF
NA	TRBV28	TRBJ2-7	NA	TGTGCCAGCGGCTTTTACGAGCAGTACTTC	CASGFYEQYF
NA	TRBV2	TRBJ2-2	NA	TGTGCCAGCAATGTTCTTAGCGTCGGCGGGGAGCTGTTTTTT	CASNVLSVGGELFF
few	TRBV2	TRBJ1-3	NA	TGTGCCAGCAGTGGCCGGGACTTTAGAAACACCATATATTTT	CASSGRDFRNTIYF
once	TRBV11-2	TRBJ1-2	NA	TGTGCCAGCAGCTATGGCGACTGGGTCTATGGCTACACCTTC	CASSYGDWVYGYTF
NA	TRBV6-6	TRBJ1-2	TRBD1	TGTGCCAGCAGCCAAAGCGTGGGACAGGACGGTGGCTACACCTTC	CASSQSVGQDGGYTF
NA	TRBV5-1	TRBJ2-3	TRBD2	TGCGCCAGCAGGCTGACGGGGGGTAGCGCAGATACGCAGTATTTT	CASRLTGGSADTQYF
NA	TRBV5-6	TRBJ2-7	TRBD2	TGTGCCAGCAGCTTTCTAGCGGGGGCGCCACCCGAGCAGTACTTC	CASSFLAGAPPEQYF
NA	TRBV6-5	TRBJ1-3	NA	TGTGCCAGCAGTTATAGGGGGTTGGGTTTTGACACCATATATTTT	CASSYRGLGFDTIYF
NA	TRBV18	TRBJ1-1	NA	TGTGCCAGCTCACCACCGTCGGTGACTGAAGCTTTCTTT	CASSPPSVTEAFF
once	TRBV9	TRBJ2-1	NA	TGTGCCAGCTGCCGGGACTTGATATACAATGAGCAGTTCTTC	CASCRDLIYNEQFF
NA	TRBV2	TRBJ2-7	NA	TGTGCCAGCTTCCGCGGGGGCAACTCCTACGAGCAGTACTTC	CASFRGGNSYEQYF
NA	TRBV5-1	TRBJ2-4	TRBD1	TGCGCCAGCAGCTTGACAGGGGATAAAAACATTCAGTACTTC	CASSLTGDKNIQYF
NA	TRBV9	TRBJ2-2	NA	TGTGCCAGCAGCGTGACTGGGAGCGGGGAGCTGTTTTTT	CASSVTGSGELFF
NA	TRBV4-1	TRBJ1-1	NA	TGCGCCAGCAGCCAAGGTGTCGGAGTGGAGTATGACACTGAAGCTTTCTTT	CASSQGVGVEYDTEAFF
NA	TRBV7-2	TRBJ1-6	NA	TGTGCCAGCAGCTTAGCGGGGCCGCCTAATTCACCCCTCCACTTT	CASSLAGPPNSPLHF
few	TRBV6-6	TRBJ2-7	TRBD1	TGTGCCAGCAGGTTTGACAGGGAAGCAGTTGACGAGCAGTACTTC	CASRFDREAVDEQYF
NA	TRBV10-2	TRBJ1-4	TRBD1	TGCGCCAGCAGCCCCACCCAGGGGGTGGGTAATGAAAAACTGTTTTTT	CASSPTQGVGNEKLFF
few	TRBV4-1	TRBJ2-3	NA	TGCGCCAGCAGCCTCGGCACAGATACGCAGTATTTT	CASSLGTDTQYF
NA	TRBV9	TRBJ2-1	NA	TGTGCCAGCAGCGTAGAGAGCGGCTCCTACAATGAGCAGTTCTTC	CASSVESGSYNEQFF
few	TRBV4-1	TRBJ1-1	NA	TGCGCCAGCAGCCAAGTATTTGGCGGTTTGAACACTGAAGCTTTCTTT	CASSQVFGGLNTEAFF
NA	TRBV12-5	TRBJ1-1	NA	TGTGCTAGTGGTTTTAATACGGCTGACATGAACACTGAAGCTTTCTTT	CASGFNTADMNTEAFF
NA	TRBV10-2	TRBJ1-5	NA	TGCGCCAGCAGTATGACAGCCAGCAATCAGCCCCAGCATTTT	CASSMTASNQPQHF
NA	TRBV6-5	TRBJ2-7	NA	TGTGCCAGCAGTTACTTAGGTGGCGGGTACGAGCAGTACTTC	CASSYLGGGYEQYF
few	TRBV6-1	TRBJ1-6	NA	TGTGCCAGCAGTGAAACACAGAATAATTCACCCCTCCACTTT	CASSETQNNSPLHF
once	TRBV5-1	TRBJ1-2	NA	TGCGCCAGCAGCTCGAACTATGGCTACACCTTC	CASSSNYGYTF
NA	TRBV5-1	TRBJ2-5	NA	TGCGCCAGCAGCTTTGGGCTGACCCAGTACTTC	CASSFGLTQYF
NA	TRBV2	TRBJ1-6	NA	TGTGCCAGCAGTGTGGGAGGGGGTCGGGATTCACCCCTCCACTTT	CASSVGGGRDSPLHF
NA	TRBV6-5	TRBJ1-1	TRBD1	TGTGCCAGCAAGAATCGCGACAGGGACACTGAAGCTTTCTTT	CASKNRDRDTEAFF
NA	TRBV6-5	TRBJ1-3	NA	TGTGCCAGCAGGGGGCCTGGAAACACCATATATTTT	CASRGPGNTIYF
NA	TRBV9	TRBJ2-7	NA	TGTGCCAGCAGCGTCAACCGCCGGGACAACCGCTACGAGCAGTACTTC	CASSVNRRDNRYEQYF
NA	TRBV19	TRBJ1-2	NA	TGTGCCAGTAGTATGGGCCAGGGGTATGGCTACACCTTC	CASSMGQGYGYTF
NA	TRBV4-2	TRBJ2-3	TRBD1	TGTGCCAGCAGCGCGCCGGGACAGAGCACAGATACGCAGTATTTT	CASSAPGQSTDTQYF
NA	TRBV18	TRBJ2-3	NA	TGTGCCAGCTCAGCGAACACAGATACGCAGTATTTT	CASSANTDTQYF
NA	TRBV5-6	TRBJ2-6	NA	TGTGCCAGCAAGGCGGGGTTCTCTGGGGCCAACGTCCTGACTTTC	CASKAGFSGANVLTF
NA	TRBV6-5	TRBJ2-1	TRBD1	TGTGCCAGCAGTTCCGGACAGGGGCCTTGGAATGAGCAGTTCTTC	CASSSGQGPWNEQFF